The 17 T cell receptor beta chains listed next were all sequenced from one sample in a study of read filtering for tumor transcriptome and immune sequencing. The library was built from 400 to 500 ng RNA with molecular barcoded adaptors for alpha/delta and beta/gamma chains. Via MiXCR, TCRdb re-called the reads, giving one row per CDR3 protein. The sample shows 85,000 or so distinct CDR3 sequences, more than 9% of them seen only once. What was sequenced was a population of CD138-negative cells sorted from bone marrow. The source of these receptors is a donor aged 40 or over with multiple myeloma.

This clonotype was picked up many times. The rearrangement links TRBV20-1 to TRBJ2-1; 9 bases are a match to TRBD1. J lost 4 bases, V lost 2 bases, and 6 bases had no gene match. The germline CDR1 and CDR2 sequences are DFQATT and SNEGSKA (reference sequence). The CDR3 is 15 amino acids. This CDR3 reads CSARLRDRDYNEQFF. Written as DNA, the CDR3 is TGCAGTGCTAGACTCCGGGACAGGGATTACAATGAGCAGTTCTTC.

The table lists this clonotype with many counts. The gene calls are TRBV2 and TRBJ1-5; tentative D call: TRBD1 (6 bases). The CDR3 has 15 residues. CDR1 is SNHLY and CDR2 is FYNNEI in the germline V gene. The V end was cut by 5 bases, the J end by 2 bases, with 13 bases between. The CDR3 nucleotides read TGTGCCAGCAGTTCAGAGGGGGGGGGCAATCAGCCCCAGCATTTT. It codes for CASSSEGGGNQPQHF.

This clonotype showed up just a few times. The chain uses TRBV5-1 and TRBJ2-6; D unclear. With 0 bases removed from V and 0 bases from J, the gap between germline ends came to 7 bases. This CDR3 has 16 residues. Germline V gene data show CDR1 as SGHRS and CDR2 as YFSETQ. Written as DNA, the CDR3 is TGCGCCAGCAGCTTGGGACACAGCTCTGGGGCCAACGTCCTGACTTTC. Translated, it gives CASSLGHSSGANVLTF.

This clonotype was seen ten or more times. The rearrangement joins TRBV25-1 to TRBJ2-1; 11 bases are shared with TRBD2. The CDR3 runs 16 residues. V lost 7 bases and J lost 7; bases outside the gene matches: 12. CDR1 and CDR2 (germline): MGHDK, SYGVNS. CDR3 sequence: CASISPLAGGTNEQFF. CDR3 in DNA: TGTGCCAGCATTTCACCGCTAGCGGGAGGTACAAATGAGCAGTTCTTC.

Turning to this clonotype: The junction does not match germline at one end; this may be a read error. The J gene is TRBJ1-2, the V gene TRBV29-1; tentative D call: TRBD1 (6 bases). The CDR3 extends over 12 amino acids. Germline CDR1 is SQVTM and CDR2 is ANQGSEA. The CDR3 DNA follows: TGCAACGTTGGGACACGTCTAGATGGCTACACCTTC. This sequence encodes CNVGTRLDGYTF. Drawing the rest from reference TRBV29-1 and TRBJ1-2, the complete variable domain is SAVISQKPSRDICQRGTSLTIQCQVDSQVTMMFWYRQQPGQSLTLIATANQGSEATYESGFVIDKFPISRPNLTFSTLTVSNMSPEDSSIYLCNVGTRLDGYTFGSGTRLTVV.

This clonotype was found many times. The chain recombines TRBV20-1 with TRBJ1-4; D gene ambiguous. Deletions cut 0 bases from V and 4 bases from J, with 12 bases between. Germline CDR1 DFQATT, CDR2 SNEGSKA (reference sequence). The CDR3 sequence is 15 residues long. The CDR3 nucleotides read TGCAGTGCTAGAGATCGGGCAACTTTTAATGAAAAACTGTTTTTT. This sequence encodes CSARDRATFNEKLFF.

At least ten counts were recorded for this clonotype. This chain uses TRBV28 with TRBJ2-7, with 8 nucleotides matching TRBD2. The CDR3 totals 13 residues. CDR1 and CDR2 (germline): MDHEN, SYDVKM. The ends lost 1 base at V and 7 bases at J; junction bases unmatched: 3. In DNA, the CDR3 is TGTGCCAGCAGTTTATACCGGGAGGGGGAGCAGTACTTC. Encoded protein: CASSLYREGEQYF.

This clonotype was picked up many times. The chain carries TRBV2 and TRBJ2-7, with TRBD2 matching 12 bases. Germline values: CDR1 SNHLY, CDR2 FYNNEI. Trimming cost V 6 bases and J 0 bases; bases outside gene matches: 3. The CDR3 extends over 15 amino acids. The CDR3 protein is CASSGTSGFSYEQYF. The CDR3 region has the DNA TGTGCCAGCAGCGGGACTAGCGGGTTCTCCTACGAGCAGTACTTC. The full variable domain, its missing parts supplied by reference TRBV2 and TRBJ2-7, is EPEVTQTPSHQVTQMGQEVILRCVPISNHLYFYWYRQILGQKVEFLVSFYNNEISEKSEIFDDQFSVERPDGSNFTLKIRSTKLEDSAMYFCASSGTSGFSYEQYFGPGTRLTVT.

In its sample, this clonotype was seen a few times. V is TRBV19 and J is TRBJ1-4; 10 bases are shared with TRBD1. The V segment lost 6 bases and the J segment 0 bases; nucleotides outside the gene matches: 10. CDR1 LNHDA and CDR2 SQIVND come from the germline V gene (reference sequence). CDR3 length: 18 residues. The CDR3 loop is CASSQWGQGPSTNEKLFF. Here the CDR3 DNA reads TGTGCCAGTAGCCAGTGGGGACAGGGGCCTTCAACTAATGAAAAACTGTTTTTT.

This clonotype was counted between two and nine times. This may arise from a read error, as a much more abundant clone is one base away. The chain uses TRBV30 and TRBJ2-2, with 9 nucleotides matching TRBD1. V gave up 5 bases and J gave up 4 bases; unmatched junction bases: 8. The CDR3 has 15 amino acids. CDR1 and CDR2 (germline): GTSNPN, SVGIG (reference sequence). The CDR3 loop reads CAWCDWDRVTGELFF. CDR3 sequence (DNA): TGTGCCTGGTGCGACTGGGACAGGGTCACCGGGGAGCTGTTTTTT.

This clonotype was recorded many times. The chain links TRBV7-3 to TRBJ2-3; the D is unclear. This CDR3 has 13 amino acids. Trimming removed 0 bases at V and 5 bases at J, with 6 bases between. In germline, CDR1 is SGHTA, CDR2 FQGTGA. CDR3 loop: CASSLTGKDTQYF. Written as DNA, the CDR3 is TGTGCCAGCAGCTTAACGGGGAAAGATACGCAGTATTTT.

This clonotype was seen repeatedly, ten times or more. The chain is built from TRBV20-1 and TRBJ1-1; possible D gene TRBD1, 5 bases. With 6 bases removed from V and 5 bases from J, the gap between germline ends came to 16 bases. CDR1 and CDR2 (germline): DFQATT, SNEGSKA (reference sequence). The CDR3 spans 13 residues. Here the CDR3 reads CSATTGGVTEAFF. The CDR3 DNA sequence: TGCAGTGCCACCACGGGGGGTGTTACTGAAGCTTTCTTT.

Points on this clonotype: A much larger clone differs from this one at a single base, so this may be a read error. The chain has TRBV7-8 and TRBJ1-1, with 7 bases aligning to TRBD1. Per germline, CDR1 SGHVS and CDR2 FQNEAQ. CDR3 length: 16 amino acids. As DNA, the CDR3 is TGTGCCAGCAGCTTAGCTCCGGGACAGCTAAACATTGAAGCTTTCTTT. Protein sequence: CASSLAPGQLNIEAFF. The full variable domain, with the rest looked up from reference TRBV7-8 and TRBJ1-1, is GAGVSQSPRYKVAKRGQDVALRCDPISGHVSLFWYQQALGQGPEFLTYFQNEAQLDKSGLPSDRFFAERPEGSVSTLKIQRTQQEDSAVYLCASSLAPGQLNIEAFFGQGTRLTVV.

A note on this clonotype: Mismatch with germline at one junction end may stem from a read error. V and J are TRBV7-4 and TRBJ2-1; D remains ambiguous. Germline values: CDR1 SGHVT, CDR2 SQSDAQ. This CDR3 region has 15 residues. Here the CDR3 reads CASSLDASSYNEQVF. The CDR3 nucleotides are TGTGCCAGCAGCTTAGACGCGAGCTCCTACAATGAGCAGGTCTTC.

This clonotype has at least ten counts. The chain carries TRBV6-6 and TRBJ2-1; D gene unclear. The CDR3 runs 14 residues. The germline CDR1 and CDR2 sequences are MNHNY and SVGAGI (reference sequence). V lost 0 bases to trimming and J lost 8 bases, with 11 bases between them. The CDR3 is CASSYSIEVDEQFF. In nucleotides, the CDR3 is TGTGCCAGCAGTTACTCGATTGAAGTGGATGAGCAGTTCTTC.

The CDR3: CAISKYGTSDYNEQFF. The CDR3 DNA sequence: TGTGCCATCAGTAAGTACGGGACTAGCGACTACAATGAGCAGTTCTTC. V gene TRBV10-3 combines with J gene TRBJ2-1; TRBD2 agrees at 10 bases. Trimming at V came to 5 bases and at J to 3 bases, leaving 7 bases not matched to a gene. Per the germline V gene, CDR1 is ENHRY and CDR2 is SYGVKD. This CDR3 spans 16 amino acids.

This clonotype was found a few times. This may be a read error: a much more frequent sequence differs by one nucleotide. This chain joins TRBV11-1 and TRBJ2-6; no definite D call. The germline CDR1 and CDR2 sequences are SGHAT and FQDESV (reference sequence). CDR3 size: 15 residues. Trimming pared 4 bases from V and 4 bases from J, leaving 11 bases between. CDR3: CASSSEPLGANVLTF. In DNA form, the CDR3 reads TGTGCCAGCAGCTCAGAACCCCTAGGGGCCAACGTCCTGACTTTC.